This is a list of T cell receptor beta chains from one sample in a study of blood T cell repertoires in COVID-19. The method was immunoSEQ multiplex PCR; TCRdb's version includes in-frame clones alone and lacks a portion of them. The sample has about 500,000 clones, 85% to 90% seen once. The sample consisted of peripheral blood. Receptor source: a man younger than 35 with COVID-19, enrolled during active disease. The CDR3 runs from the conserved cysteine through the conserved F or W. The order of the fields is clone size, D gene, V gene, J gene, CDR3 DNA, CDR3 protein. D genes are given only for firm matches. Clone size is shown for a subset of rows, as once, few, many or a class of expanded clone.

NA,NA,TRBV27,TRBJ2-7,TGTGCCAGCAGTTTAGGTATGCGCTACGAGCAGTACTTC,CASSLGMRYEQYF
NA,TRBD1,TRBV6-1,TRBJ1-6,TGTGCCAGCAGTGAAACCCCTGGACAGGCGCCCGGGCGATCACCCCTCCACTTT,CASSETPGQAPGRSPLHF
NA,TRBD1,TRBV19,TRBJ1-4,TGTGCCAGTAGTATAAACAGGGGAGTATACGAAAAACTGTTTTTT,CASSINRGVYEKLFF
NA,NA,TRBV12-3/TRBV12-4,TRBJ1-1,TGTGCCAGCAGTCTACCCCCGGGACACGCTTTCTTT,CASSLPPGHAFF
NA,NA,TRBV19,TRBJ1-1,TGTGCCAGTACCACAGGATTACAGGGATCGGTCACTGAAGCTTTCTTT,CASTTGLQGSVTEAFF
NA,NA,TRBV19,TRBJ1-2,TGTGCCACCTTCGGACAGTTTTCTAACTATGGCTACACCTTC,CATFGQFSNYGYTF
NA,NA,TRBV21-1,TRBJ2-2,TGTGCCAGCAGCAGAGAACCGGGACAGAGGAACACCGGGGAGCTGTTTTTT,CASSREPGQRNTGELFF
NA,NA,TRBV5-6,TRBJ1-5,TGTGCCAGCAGCCCCAGTAATGGAGAACAGCCCCAGCATTTT,CASSPSNGEQPQHF
NA,TRBD1,TRBV14,TRBJ2-3,TGTGCCAGCAGCCAAGGTTTGGGACAGCCCAGGGCAGATACGCAGTATTTT,CASSQGLGQPRADTQYF
NA,NA,TRBV11-3,TRBJ2-3,TGTGCCAGCAGCTTAAAGCCAAACTATGTTGGAGCAGATACGCAGTATTTT,CASSLKPNYVGADTQYF
NA,TRBD1,TRBV28,TRBJ1-2,TGTGCCAGCACTCCCCGGGACAGGGGGACCCGCATCTATTATGGCTACACCTTC,CASTPRDRGTRIYYGYTF
NA,TRBD2,TRBV2,TRBJ2-1,TGTGCCAGCAGTGAGGGGACTAGCGGGCATGAGCAGTTCTTC,CASSEGTSGHEQFF
NA,NA,TRBV29-1,TRBJ2-4,TGCAGCGTCGCAACTGTACTAGCCAAAAACATTCAGTACTTC,CSVATVLAKNIQYF
NA,NA,TRBV27,TRBJ1-2,TGTGCCAGCAGTTTGGGGCATACCAACTATGGCTACACCTTC,CASSLGHTNYGYTF
NA,NA,TRBV3-1/TRBV3-2,TRBJ2-1,TGTGCCAGCAGCCAAGCACAGCCATACTACAATGAGCAGTTCTTC,CASSQAQPYYNEQFF
NA,TRBD1,TRBV2,TRBJ2-3,TGTGCCAGCAGCCTACAGGGGATTGGCACAGATACGCAGTATTTT,CASSLQGIGTDTQYF
NA,TRBD1,TRBV11-3,TRBJ1-6,TGTGCCAGCAGCCCTAGCCCGGGACAGGTGGATTCACCCCTCCACTTT,CASSPSPGQVDSPLHF
NA,TRBD2,TRBV9,TRBJ2-3,TGTGCCAGCAGCGTAGAGGGAGGGAGCACAGATACGCAGTATTTT,CASSVEGGSTDTQYF
NA,NA,TRBV5-1,TRBJ1-2,TGCGCCAGCAGCTTGGACAGAGAATGGAAAGGCTACACCTTC,CASSLDREWKGYTF
NA,TRBD1,TRBV2,TRBJ1-2,TGTGCCAGCAGTGAGGGACAGGACTATGGCTACACCTTC,CASSEGQDYGYTF
few,NA,TRBV4-1,TRBJ2-7,TGCGCCAGCAGCCAAGATCGAGGTACCCCCTACGAGCAGTACTTC,CASSQDRGTPYEQYF
once,TRBD1,TRBV5-1,TRBJ2-5,TGCGCCAGCAGCGTCGAGGGGGCGAAGACCCAGTACTTC,CASSVEGAKTQYF
NA,TRBD2,TRBV9,TRBJ2-5,TGTGCCAGCAGCCCGTTAGCGGGGGGGCGGGGAGAGACCCAGTACTTC,CASSPLAGGRGETQYF
NA,NA,TRBV5-1,TRBJ1-4,TGCGCCAGCAGCTTGAATGGTGGCGGCAATGAAAAACTGTTTTTT,CASSLNGGGNEKLFF
NA,TRBD1,TRBV13,TRBJ1-1,TGTGCCAGCAGCTTACACAGGGGGCAGGGCACTGAAGCTTTCTTT,CASSLHRGQGTEAFF
NA,NA,TRBV16,TRBJ2-1,TGTGCCAGCAGCCAATCGAATGGCAACAACGATGAGCAGTTCTTC,CASSQSNGNNDEQFF
NA,TRBD1,TRBV3-1/TRBV3-2,TRBJ1-3,TGTGCCAGCAGCCATGTCCAGGGGGCGGGAAACACCATATATTTT,CASSHVQGAGNTIYF
NA,NA,TRBV7-9,TRBJ2-2,TGTGCCAGCAGACCTAATACAGCGAACACCGGGGAGCTGTTTTTT,CASRPNTANTGELFF
NA,NA,TRBV5-1,TRBJ1-1,TGCGCCAGCGGGCGCGGGGGCGTGAACACTGAAGCTTTCTTT,CASGRGGVNTEAFF
NA,TRBD2,TRBV3-1/TRBV3-2,TRBJ2-1,TGTGCCAGCAGCCGGGGGAGGGGCAATGAGCAGTTCTTC,CASSRGRGNEQFF
once,NA,TRBV7-8,TRBJ2-7,TGTGCCAGCAGCTTATACAGTACCTCCTACGAGCAGTACTTC,CASSLYSTSYEQYF
few,TRBD2,TRBV5-8,TRBJ2-3,TGTGCCAGCAGCCGTACTAGCGGCCACTCCACAGATACGCAGTATTTT,CASSRTSGHSTDTQYF
once,NA,TRBV11-3,TRBJ2-3,TGTGCCAGCAGCTTCACGGTCCGAGATACGCAGTATTTT,CASSFTVRDTQYF
NA,TRBD2,TRBV6-1,TRBJ2-3,TGTGCCAGCAGTGAACGGTTAATAGCGGGGGGGTCGCAGTATTTT,CASSERLIAGGSQYF
NA,TRBD1,TRBV24-1,TRBJ2-6,TGTGCCACCAGTGATCCAGGGGGAGCCGGGGCCAACGTCCTGACTTTC,CATSDPGGAGANVLTF
NA,TRBD2,TRBV6-2/TRBV6-3,TRBJ2-3,TGTGCCAGCAGTTACTCTCAAGCGGGGGCGCAAGATACGCAGTATTTT,CASSYSQAGAQDTQYF
NA,NA,TRBV3-1/TRBV3-2,TRBJ2-5,TGTGCCAGCAGCCAAGATGGAGCGGGTCAAGAGACCCAGTACTTC,CASSQDGAGQETQYF
NA,NA,TRBV14,TRBJ1-5,TGTGCCAGCAGCCAAGCTCCCCTAGTCGGTGAAAGCAATCAGCCCCAGCATTTT,CASSQAPLVGESNQPQHF
NA,NA,TRBV29-1,TRBJ1-1,TGCAGCGTTCACGAAACTACCGGGGGGCCGAACACTGAAGCTTTCTTT,CSVHETTGGPNTEAFF
NA,NA,TRBV5-1,TRBJ1-3,TGCGCCAGCAGCTTGACAGGAAACACCATATATTTT,CASSLTGNTIYF
NA,NA,TRBV12-5,TRBJ2-7,TGTGCTAGTGGTTTGTACCGCGGCGGCACCTACGAGCAGTACTTC,CASGLYRGGTYEQYF
once,TRBD2,TRBV7-9,TRBJ2-7,TGTGCCAGCAGCCCCACCCGGGGACTAAAAGGGTACGAGCAGTACTTC,CASSPTRGLKGYEQYF
once,TRBD1,TRBV27,TRBJ2-2,TGTGCCAGCAGTCCCCTCTTCGTGGGGACAGGGCGCACCGGGGAGCTGTTTTTT,CASSPLFVGTGRTGELFF
few,NA,TRBV18,TRBJ1-2,TGTGCCAGCTCACCAAGTACAGGTGGTGTGGATGGCTACACCTTC,CASSPSTGGVDGYTF
once,NA,TRBV12-3/TRBV12-4,TRBJ1-4,TGTGCCAGCAGCTCAGATTATAATGAAAAACTGTTTTTT,CASSSDYNEKLFF
NA,TRBD2,TRBV24-1,TRBJ2-1,TGTGCCACCAGTGATTGGCGGGGGGGCATATATGAGCAGTTCTTC,CATSDWRGGIYEQFF
NA,NA,TRBV5-8,TRBJ2-1,TGTGCCAGCAGCACCCAGCGGAATTCACCCGAGCAGTTCTTC,CASSTQRNSPEQFF
NA,NA,TRBV27,TRBJ2-2,TGTGCCAGCAGTTTTTTGGTGAGAGGGACCGGGGAGCTGTTTTTT,CASSFLVRGTGELFF
NA,TRBD1,TRBV6-5,TRBJ1-2,TGTGCCAGCAGTTTCCGGGACAGGGGGCTCGATGGCTACACCTTC,CASSFRDRGLDGYTF
NA,TRBD1,TRBV28,TRBJ1-1,TGTGCCAGCAGCCGCGACAGGGTTTCTGAAGCTTTCTTT,CASSRDRVSEAFF
NA,NA,TRBV5-4,TRBJ1-2,TGTGCCAGCAGCTTAAACTACGGCTACACCTTC,CASSLNYGYTF
NA,TRBD1,TRBV5-1,TRBJ1-1,TGCGCCAGCAGTGTCAGGGGGCCTGGGGGCACTGAAGCTTTCTTT,CASSVRGPGGTEAFF
NA,NA,TRBV21-1,TRBJ1-2,TGTGCCAGCAGCGCTCCCGGGACAGGGAAGAGTGGAGCTAACTATGGCTACACCTTC,CASSAPGTGKSGANYGYTF